These 18 T cell receptor beta chains came from one sample sequenced in a study of CD8 T cells in Susac syndrome. Reverse transcription of roughly 0.5 to 1 ug RNA was carried out with random hexamers. Via MiXCR, TCRdb re-called the immunoSEQ multiplex PCR reads, giving one row per CDR3 protein. The table shows about 100,000 distinct CDR3 sequences, with roughly 96% occurring only once. Sample: CD8+ T cells from PBMCs. These receptors were collected from a human donor with Susac syndrome.

This chain connects TRBV7-2 to TRBJ2-3; D unclear. The CDR3 is 15 amino acids. Germline CDR1 and CDR2: SGHTA and FQGNSA. Deletions cut 2 bases from V and 1 base from J, with 10 bases between. In DNA form, the CDR3 reads TGTGCCAGCAGCTTAAATCGACCTGGCACAGATACGCAGTATTTT. This sequence encodes CASSLNRPGTDTQYF.

This chain links TRBV9 with TRBJ2-1, with a weak D call TRBD2 (6 bases). Germline V gene sequence: CDR1 SGDLS, CDR2 YYNGEE. V was clipped by 0 bases and J by 11 bases, with 9 bases between them. There are 12 residues in the CDR3. The CDR3 DNA is TGTGCCAGCAGCGTAGTCCGGGGGAAGCAGTTCTTC. Translating gives CASSVVRGKQFF.

The J gene is TRBJ2-5, the V gene TRBV12-3 or TRBV12-4; possibly TRBD1 or TRBD2 for D (5 bases each). The germline V and J ends were trimmed by 1 base and 4 bases, with 7 bases remaining between them. This CDR3 contains 13 residues. The CDR3 is CASSLGDRETQYF. The CDR3 bases are TGTGCCAGCAGTTTAGGGGACCGAGAGACCCAGTACTTC.

The chain couples TRBV4-1 to TRBJ1-4; D may be TRBD1 (5 bases). In germline, CDR1 is MGHRA, CDR2 YSYEKL. The CDR3 has 16 residues. The V and J ends lost 0 bases and 6 bases respectively, with 14 bases between them. CDR3 bases: TGCGCCAGCAGCCAAGAGCTACGGGGCCCTCATGAAAAACTGTTTTTT. Its protein product is CASSQELRGPHEKLFF.

The rearrangement links TRBV11-2 to TRBJ2-2; D is undetermined. The CDR3 contains 12 residues. The germline V and J ends were trimmed by 5 bases and 5 bases, with 6 bases remaining between them. Germline V gene data show CDR1 as SGHAT and CDR2 as FQNNGV. The CDR3 region has the DNA TGTGCCAGCAGCACCGTAACCGGGGAGCTGTTTTTT. Translation gives CASSTVTGELFF.

This sequence joins TRBV29-1 and TRBJ2-7; 10 nucleotides line up with TRBD2. From germline, CDR1 is SQVTM and CDR2 ANQGSEA. CDR3 size: 15 residues. With V trimmed by 0 bases and J by 4 bases, 6 bases remained unmatched. Written as DNA, the CDR3 is TGCAGCGTTGAAGATGGCCAGACTAGCGGGTACGAGCAGTACTTC. It specifies CSVEDGQTSGYEQYF.

This clonotype appeared a single time. The chain has TRBV7-9 and TRBJ1-3; D not resolved. The ends were cut back, 5 bases at V and 0 bases at J, with 11 bases in the middle. The germline V gene has CDR1 SEHNR and CDR2 FQNEAQ (reference sequence). This CDR3 region has 15 residues. CDR3 bases: TGTGCCAGCAGCCCCCCGGGTAGCTCTGGAAACACCATATATTTT. It translates to CASSPPGSSGNTIYF.

The chain uses TRBV5-4 and TRBJ1-6, with D unclear. In germline, CDR1 is SGHNT, CDR2 YYREEE (reference sequence). V lost 5 bases to trimming and J lost 9 bases, with 12 bases between them. The CDR3 is 13 residues long. This CDR3 is CASRPRLGSPLHF. CDR3 nucleotide sequence: TGTGCCAGCAGACCTCGGTTGGGTTCACCCCTCCACTTT.

V usage is TRBV7-9 and J usage is TRBJ1-2; weak D call: TRBD1 (5 bases). This CDR3 region has 15 residues. Trimming took 2 bases from V and 5 from J, leaving 15 bases between them. Germline values: CDR1 SEHNR, CDR2 FQNEAQ (reference sequence). The CDR3 loop reads CASSLFPRDAYGYTF. The CDR3 region has the DNA TGTGCCAGCAGCTTATTCCCACGGGACGCATATGGCTACACCTTC.

V is TRBV2 and J is TRBJ2-1; no firm D call. This CDR3 has 13 amino acids. Germline V gene lookup returns CDR1 SNHLY and CDR2 FYNNEI. The CDR3 here is CAVGSPTDNEQFF. The CDR3 bases are TGTGCGGTAGGATCCCCCACAGATAATGAGCAGTTCTTC.

This clonotype is a singleton in its sample. V is TRBV27 and J is TRBJ1-1; D unclear. The V gene's germline CDR1 is MNHEY and CDR2 SMNVEV (reference sequence). The V end was cut by 3 bases, the J end by 1 base, with 6 bases between. The CDR3 is made up of 13 amino acids. CDR3 sequence reads: CASSFGWNTEAFF. The CDR3, as DNA: TGTGCCAGCAGTTTCGGATGGAACACTGAAGCTTTCTTT.

This chain connects TRBV29-1 to TRBJ1-1; D is possibly TRBD1 (5 bases). Germline lookup yields CDR1 SQVTM and CDR2 ANQGSEA. The length of the CDR3 is 13 residues. Trimming pared 3 bases from V and 4 bases from J, leaving 12 bases between. For the CDR3, the DNA is TGCAGCGTTGACAGGCAGGGTCGCACTGAAGCTTTCTTT. This gives the protein CSVDRQGRTEAFF.

The rearrangement uses TRBV29-1 and TRBJ1-1; D is uncertain. This CDR3 comprises 11 residues. The V end lost 8 bases, the J end lost 1 base, and 8 bases lay between the germline ends. The germline V gene encodes CDR1 SQVTM and CDR2 ANQGSEA. The CDR3, as DNA: TGCAGCTGGGAGACGAACACTGAAGCTTTCTTT. Protein product: CSWETNTEAFF.

The V gene is TRBV4-2, the J gene TRBJ1-2; D might be TRBD1 (5 bases). V lost 1 base, J lost 6 bases, and 15 bases lay in between. The CDR3 extends over 15 amino acids. Germline CDR1 is LGHNA and CDR2 is YNFKEQ. CDR3 coding DNA: TGTGCCAGCAGCCAAGGGTCCCCGGGGCATCATGGCTACACCTTC. Protein product: CASSQGSPGHHGYTF.

Here the CDR3 reads CASSQEQGWGAGELFF. The CDR3 nucleotides are TGCGCCAGCAGCCAAGAACAGGGATGGGGAGCCGGGGAGCTGTTTTTT. J is TRBJ2-2 and V is TRBV4-1; D perhaps matches TRBD1 (6 bases). Looked up from germline, CDR1 is MGHRA and CDR2 is YSYEKL. The CDR3 sequence is 16 residues long. Trimming took 0 bases from V and 6 from J, leaving 14 bases between them.

The V and J genes are TRBV12-3 or TRBV12-4 and TRBJ2-5, with D unresolved. V lost 2 bases, J lost 2 bases, and 12 bases lay in between. This CDR3 region has 15 residues. CDR3 amino acids: CASSLNRVRQETQYF. Written as DNA, the CDR3 is TGTGCCAGCAGTTTAAACCGGGTCCGTCAAGAGACCCAGTACTTC.

J is TRBJ1-2 and V is TRBV10-3; D gene uncertain. The CDR3 has 13 residues. In germline, CDR1 is ENHRY, CDR2 SYGVKD. V was clipped by 0 bases and J by 11 bases, with 13 bases between them. The chain's CDR3 is CAISESSGPMYTF. CDR3 DNA: TGTGCCATCAGTGAGTCATCCGGCCCTATGTACACCTTC.

This chain uses TRBV4-1 with TRBJ2-7, with 11 nucleotides matching TRBD2. The trim removed 3 bases at V and 7 bases at J, leaving 8 bases unmatched. CDR3 length: 15 amino acids. The germline V gene has CDR1 MGHRA and CDR2 YSYEKL. CDR3 loop: CASSQTTSGVSEQYF. The DNA of the CDR3 is TGCGCCAGCAGCCAGACGACTAGCGGGGTCTCGGAGCAGTACTTC.